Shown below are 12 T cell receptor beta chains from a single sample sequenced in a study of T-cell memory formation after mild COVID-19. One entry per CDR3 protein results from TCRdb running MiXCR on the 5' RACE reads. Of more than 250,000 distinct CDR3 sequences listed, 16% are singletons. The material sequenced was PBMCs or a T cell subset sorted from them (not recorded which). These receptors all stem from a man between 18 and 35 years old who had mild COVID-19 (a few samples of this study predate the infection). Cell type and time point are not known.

The CDR3 sequence: CSVELLRAAGELFF. CDR3 sequence (DNA): TGCAGCGTTGAACTACTCAGGGCGGCCGGGGAGCTGTTTTTT. This rearrangement joins TRBV29-1 to TRBJ2-2; tentative D call: TRBD1 (5 bases). The V end lost 2 bases, the J end lost 6 bases, and 13 bases lay between the germline ends. Per the germline V gene, CDR1 is SQVTM and CDR2 is ANQGSEA. The CDR3 is 14 amino acids.

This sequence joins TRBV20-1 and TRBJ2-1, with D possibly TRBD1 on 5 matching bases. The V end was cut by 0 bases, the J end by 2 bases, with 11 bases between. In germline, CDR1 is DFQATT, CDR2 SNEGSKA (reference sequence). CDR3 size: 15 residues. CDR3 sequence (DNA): TGCAGTGCTAGAGATCCAGGGCCCCCCTACAATGAGCAGTTCTTC. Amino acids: CSARDPGPPYNEQFF.

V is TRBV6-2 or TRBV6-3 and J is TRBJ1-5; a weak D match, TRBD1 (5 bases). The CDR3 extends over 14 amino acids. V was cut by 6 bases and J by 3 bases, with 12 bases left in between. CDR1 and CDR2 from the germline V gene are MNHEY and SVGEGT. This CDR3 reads CASSPDSFNQPQHF. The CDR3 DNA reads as TGTGCCAGCAGCCCTGACAGTTTCAATCAGCCCCAGCATTTT.

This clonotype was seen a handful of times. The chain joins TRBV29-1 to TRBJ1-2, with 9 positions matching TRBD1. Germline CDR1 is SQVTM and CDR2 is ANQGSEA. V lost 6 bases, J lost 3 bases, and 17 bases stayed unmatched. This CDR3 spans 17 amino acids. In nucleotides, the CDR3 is TGCAGCGTCGGACGACTGGACAGGGGTTCATTTCACTATGGCTACACCTTC. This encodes CSVGRLDRGSFHYGYTF.

The DNA of the CDR3 is TGCAGTGCAAGGGGCGGTGGAAACACCATATATTTT. The encoded protein is CSARGGGNTIYF. The chain joins TRBV20-1 to TRBJ1-3; D possibly corresponds to TRBD1 (5 bases). Germline values: CDR1 DFQATT, CDR2 SNEGSKA (reference sequence). Trimming stripped 6 bases from V and 3 bases from J, with 9 bases between. CDR3 length: 12 amino acids.

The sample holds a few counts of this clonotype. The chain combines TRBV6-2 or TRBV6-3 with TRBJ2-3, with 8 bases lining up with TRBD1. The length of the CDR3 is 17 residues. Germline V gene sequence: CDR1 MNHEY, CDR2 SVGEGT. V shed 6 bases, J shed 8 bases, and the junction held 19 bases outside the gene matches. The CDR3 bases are TGTGCCAGCAGACCGACCTCAGGGACAGGACGTTGGAGTACGCAGTATTTT. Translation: CASRPTSGTGRWSTQYF.

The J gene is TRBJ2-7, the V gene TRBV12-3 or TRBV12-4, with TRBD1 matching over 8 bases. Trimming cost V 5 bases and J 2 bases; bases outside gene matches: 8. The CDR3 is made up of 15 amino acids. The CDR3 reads CASSNGQGSTYEQYF. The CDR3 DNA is TGTGCCAGCAGTAATGGACAGGGCTCAACCTACGAGCAGTACTTC.

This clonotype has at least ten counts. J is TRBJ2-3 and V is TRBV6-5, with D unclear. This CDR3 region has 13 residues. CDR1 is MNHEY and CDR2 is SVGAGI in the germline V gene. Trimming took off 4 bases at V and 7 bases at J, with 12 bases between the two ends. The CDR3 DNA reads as TGTGCCAGCAGTTCTTCCGAGGCTAATACGCAGTATTTT. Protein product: CASSSSEANTQYF.

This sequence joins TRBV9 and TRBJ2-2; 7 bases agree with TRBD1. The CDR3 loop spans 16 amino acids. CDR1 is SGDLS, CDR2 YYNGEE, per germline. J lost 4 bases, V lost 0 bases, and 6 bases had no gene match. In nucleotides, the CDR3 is TGTGCCAGCAGCGTAGAATTACAGGGGATCACCGGGGAGCTGTTTTTT. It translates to CASSVELQGITGELFF.

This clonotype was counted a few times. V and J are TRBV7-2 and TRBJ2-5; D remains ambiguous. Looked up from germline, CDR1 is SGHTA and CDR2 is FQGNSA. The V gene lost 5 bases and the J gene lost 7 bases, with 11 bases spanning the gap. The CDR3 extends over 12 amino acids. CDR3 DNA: TGTGCCAGCAGCCCACCCCGGGTGACCCAGTACTTC. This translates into CASSPPRVTQYF.

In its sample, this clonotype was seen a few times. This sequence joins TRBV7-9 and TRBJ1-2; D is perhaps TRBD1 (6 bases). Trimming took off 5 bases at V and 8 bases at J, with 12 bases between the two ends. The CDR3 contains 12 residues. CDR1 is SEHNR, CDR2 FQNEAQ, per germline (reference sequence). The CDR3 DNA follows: TGTGCCAGCAGCCAGGACAGTCGGGGCTACACCTTC. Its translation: CASSQDSRGYTF.

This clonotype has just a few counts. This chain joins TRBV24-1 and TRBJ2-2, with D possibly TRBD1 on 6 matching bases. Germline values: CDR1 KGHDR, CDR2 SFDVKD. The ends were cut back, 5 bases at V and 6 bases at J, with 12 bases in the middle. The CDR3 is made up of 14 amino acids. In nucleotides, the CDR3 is TGTGCCACCAGTGCCGGACAGTGGGCCGGGGAGCTGTTTTTT. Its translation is CATSAGQWAGELFF.